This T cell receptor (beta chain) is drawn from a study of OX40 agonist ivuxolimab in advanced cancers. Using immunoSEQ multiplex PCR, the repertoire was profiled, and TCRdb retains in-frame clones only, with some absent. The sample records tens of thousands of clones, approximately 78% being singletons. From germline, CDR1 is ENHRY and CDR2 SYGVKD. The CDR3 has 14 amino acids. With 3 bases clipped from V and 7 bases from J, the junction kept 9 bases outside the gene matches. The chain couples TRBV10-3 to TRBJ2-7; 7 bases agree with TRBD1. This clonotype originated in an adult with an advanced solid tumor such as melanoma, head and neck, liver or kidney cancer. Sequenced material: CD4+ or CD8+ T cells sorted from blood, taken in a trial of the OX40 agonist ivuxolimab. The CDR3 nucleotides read TGTGCCATCAGTGATGAGGGGGCGCGGAAAGAGCAGTACTTC. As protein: CAISDEGARKEQYF.